The rows below give T cell receptor beta chains drawn from one sample of a study of T cell repertoires in cytomegalovirus infection. These receptors have no identified antigens. Each CDR3 protein is one row after TCRdb ran MiXCR on the reads. The table lists 200,000 to 250,000 distinct CDR3 sequences, about 40% of them singletons. The specimen comprised CD8+ T cells from cultured PBMCs, sampled from culture after CMV antigen stimulation. All receptors derive from a human donor in good health (CMV status not recorded). Some clones in this sample may be carry-over from other donors' samples. CDR3s include the opening cysteine and the closing phenylalanine or tryptophan. The D gene is left open where the match is weak. Where a row states a size, it is once, few, many or the class of an expanded clone; other rows omit it.

size	J	D	V	DNA	CDR3
few	TRBJ2-1	.	TRBV28	TGTGCCAGCAGTTTAAACAGGGAAGACCTAAGGAATGAGCAGTTCTTC	CASSLNREDLRNEQFF
few	TRBJ2-3	TRBD2	TRBV6-2/TRBV6-3	TGTGCCAGCAGTTACTTGGGACTAGCGGGAGCAGATACGCAGTATTTT	CASSYLGLAGADTQYF
.	TRBJ1-4	TRBD1	TRBV29-1	TGCAGCGTTGGAGGGACAGGGAGTGAAAAACTGTTTTTT	CSVGGTGSEKLFF
once	TRBJ1-5	.	TRBV6-1	TGTGCCAGCAGTGAATGGGGGGAGAGTCAGCCCACGCATTTT	CASSEWGESQPTHF
many	TRBJ2-7	.	TRBV7-8	TGTGCCAGCAGCTTAGTAGCACTTGACTACGAGCAGTACTTC	CASSLVALDYEQYF
.	TRBJ1-2	TRBD1	TRBV4-2	TGTGCCAGCAGCCAAGGACAGGGGGTGTACTATGGCTACACCTTC	CASSQGQGVYYGYTF
.	TRBJ2-3	.	TRBV7-2	TGTGCCAGCACCCAGTTGAGCGGCACAGATACGCAGTATTTT	CASTQLSGTDTQYF
.	TRBJ1-3	.	TRBV7-6	TGTGCCAGCAGCCCCCCGCGCTCTGGAAACACCATATATTTT	CASSPPRSGNTIYF
.	TRBJ1-1	.	TRBV19	TGTGCCAGTAGTACCATCGCAGCTGAAGCTTTCTTT	CASSTIAAEAFF
few	TRBJ2-2	TRBD1	TRBV5-1	TGCGCCAGCAGCCCCCCCCGCAGGGGGCTTGACACCGGGGAGCTGTTTTTT	CASSPPRRGLDTGELFF
many	TRBJ2-1	.	TRBV7-2	TGTGCCAGCAGCTTAGGGGGAACCGGGACTCTCCACTACAATGAGCAGTTCTTC	CASSLGGTGTLHYNEQFF
.	TRBJ2-5	TRBD1	TRBV27	TGTGCCAGCACCCCGGGGACAGCGATTAGTGGGACCCAGTACTTC	CASTPGTAISGTQYF
.	TRBJ1-2	.	TRBV28	TGTTCCAGCAGTTTAATTCAGGGCGCCCCTAACTATGGCTACACCTTC	CSSSLIQGAPNYGYTF
few	TRBJ1-1	.	TRBV27	TGTGCCAGCAGTCCGGGGGCGGACACTGAAGCTTTCTTT	CASSPGADTEAFF